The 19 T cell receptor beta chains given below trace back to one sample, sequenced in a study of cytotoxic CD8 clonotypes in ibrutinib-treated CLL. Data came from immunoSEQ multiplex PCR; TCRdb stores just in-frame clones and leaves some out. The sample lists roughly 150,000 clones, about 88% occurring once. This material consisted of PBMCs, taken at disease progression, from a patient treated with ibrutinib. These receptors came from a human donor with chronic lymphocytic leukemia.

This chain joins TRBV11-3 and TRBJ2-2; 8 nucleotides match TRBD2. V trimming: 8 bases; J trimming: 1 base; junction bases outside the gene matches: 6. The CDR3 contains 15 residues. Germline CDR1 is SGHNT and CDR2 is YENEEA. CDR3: CASSGLAGNTGELFF. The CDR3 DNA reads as TGTGCCAGCTCGGGGCTAGCGGGGAACACCGGGGAGCTGTTTTTT. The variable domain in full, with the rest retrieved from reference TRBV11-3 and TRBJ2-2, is EAGVVQSPRYKIIEKKQPVAFWCNPISGHNTLYWYLQNLGQGPELLIRYENEEAVDDSQLPKDRFSAERLKGVDSTLKIQPAELGDSAVYLCASSGLAGNTGELFFGEGSRLTVL.

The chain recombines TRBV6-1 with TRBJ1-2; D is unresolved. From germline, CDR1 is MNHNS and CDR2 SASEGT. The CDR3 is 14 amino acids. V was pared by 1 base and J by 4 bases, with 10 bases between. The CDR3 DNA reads TGTGCCAGCAGTGAAGTAAGTAGCGGCTATGGCTACACCTTC. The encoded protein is CASSEVSSGYGYTF.

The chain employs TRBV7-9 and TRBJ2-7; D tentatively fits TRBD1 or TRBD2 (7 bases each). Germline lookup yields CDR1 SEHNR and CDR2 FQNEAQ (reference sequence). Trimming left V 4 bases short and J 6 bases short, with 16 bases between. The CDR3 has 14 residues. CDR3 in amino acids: CASSSPSGQAEQYF. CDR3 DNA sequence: TGTGCCAGCAGCTCGCCTAGCGGACAGGCCGAGCAGTACTTC.

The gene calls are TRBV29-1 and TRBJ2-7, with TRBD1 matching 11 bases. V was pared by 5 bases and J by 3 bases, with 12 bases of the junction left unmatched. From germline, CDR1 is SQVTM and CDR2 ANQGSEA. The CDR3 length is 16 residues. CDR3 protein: CSVLEIGQGAFYEQYF. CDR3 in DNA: TGCAGCGTTTTAGAAATAGGACAGGGGGCTTTCTACGAGCAGTACTTC.

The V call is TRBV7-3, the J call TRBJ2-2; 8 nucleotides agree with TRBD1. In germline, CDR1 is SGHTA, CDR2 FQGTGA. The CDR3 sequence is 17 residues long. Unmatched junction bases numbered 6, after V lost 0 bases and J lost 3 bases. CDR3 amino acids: CASSLTVRGPDTGELFF. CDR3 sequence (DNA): TGTGCCAGCAGCTTAACGGTCAGGGGGCCGGACACCGGGGAGCTGTTTTTT.

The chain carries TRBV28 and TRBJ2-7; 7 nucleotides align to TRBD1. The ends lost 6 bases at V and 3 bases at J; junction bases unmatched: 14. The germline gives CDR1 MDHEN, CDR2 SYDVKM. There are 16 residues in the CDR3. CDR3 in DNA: TGTGCCAGCAGCCTACCCCACGGACAGGTAGACTACGAGCAGTACTTC. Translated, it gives CASSLPHGQVDYEQYF.

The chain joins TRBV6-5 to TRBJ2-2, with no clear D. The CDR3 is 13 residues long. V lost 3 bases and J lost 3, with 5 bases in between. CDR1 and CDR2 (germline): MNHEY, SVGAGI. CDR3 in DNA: TGTGCCAGCAGTTATAGGGACACCGGGGAGCTGTTTTTT. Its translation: CASSYRDTGELFF.

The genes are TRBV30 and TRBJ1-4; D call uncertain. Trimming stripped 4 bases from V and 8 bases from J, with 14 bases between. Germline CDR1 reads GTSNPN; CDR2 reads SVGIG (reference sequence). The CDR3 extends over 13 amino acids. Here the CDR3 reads CAWIGGFGEKLFF. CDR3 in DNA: TGTGCCTGGATTGGAGGTTTCGGGGAAAAACTGTTTTTT.

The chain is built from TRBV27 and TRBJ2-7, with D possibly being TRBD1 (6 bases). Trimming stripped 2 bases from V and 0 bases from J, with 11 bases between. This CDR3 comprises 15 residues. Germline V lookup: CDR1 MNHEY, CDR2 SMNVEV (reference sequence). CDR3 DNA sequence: TGTGCCAGCAGTTTAACTGGGGGCCCCTCCTACGAGCAGTACTTC. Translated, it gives CASSLTGGPSYEQYF.

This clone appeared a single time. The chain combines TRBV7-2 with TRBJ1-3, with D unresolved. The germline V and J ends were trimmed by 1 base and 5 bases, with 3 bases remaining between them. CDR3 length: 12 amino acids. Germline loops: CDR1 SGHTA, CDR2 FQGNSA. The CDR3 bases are TGTGCCAGCAGCTTAGGCAGAAACACCATATATTTT. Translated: CASSLGRNTIYF. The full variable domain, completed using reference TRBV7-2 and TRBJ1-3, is GAGVSQSPSNKVTEKGKDVELRCDPISGHTALYWYRQSLGQGLEFLIYFQGNSAPDKSGLPSDRFSAERTGGSVSTLTIQRTQQEDSAVYLCASSLGRNTIYFGEGSWLTVV.

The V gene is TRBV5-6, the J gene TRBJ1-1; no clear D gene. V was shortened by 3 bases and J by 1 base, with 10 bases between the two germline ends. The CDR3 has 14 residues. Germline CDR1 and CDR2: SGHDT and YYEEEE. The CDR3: CASSSGLGNTEAFF. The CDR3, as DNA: TGTGCCAGCAGCTCGGGATTAGGGAACACTGAAGCTTTCTTT.

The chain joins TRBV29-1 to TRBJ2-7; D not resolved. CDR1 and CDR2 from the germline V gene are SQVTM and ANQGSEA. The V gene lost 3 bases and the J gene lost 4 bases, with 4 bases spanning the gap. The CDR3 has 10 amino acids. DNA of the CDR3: TGCAGCGTTGAGACGTACGAGCAGTACTTC. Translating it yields CSVETYEQYF.

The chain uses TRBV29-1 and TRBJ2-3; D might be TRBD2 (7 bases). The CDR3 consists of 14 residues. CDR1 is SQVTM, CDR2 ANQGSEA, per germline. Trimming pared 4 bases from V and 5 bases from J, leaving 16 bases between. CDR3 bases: TGCAGCGTTGTTCCTCGGGGGGCGGGAGATACGCAGTATTTT. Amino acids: CSVVPRGAGDTQYF.

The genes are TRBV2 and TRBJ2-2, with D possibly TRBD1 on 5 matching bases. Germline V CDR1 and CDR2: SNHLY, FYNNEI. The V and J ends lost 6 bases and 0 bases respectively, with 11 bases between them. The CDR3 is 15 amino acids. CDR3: CASRPTEANTGELFF. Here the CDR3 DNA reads TGTGCCAGCAGACCGACAGAGGCGAACACCGGGGAGCTGTTTTTT.

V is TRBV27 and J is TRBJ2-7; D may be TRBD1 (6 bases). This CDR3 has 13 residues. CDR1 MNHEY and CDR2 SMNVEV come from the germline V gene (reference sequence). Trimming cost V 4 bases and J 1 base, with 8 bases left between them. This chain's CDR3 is CASSSRGSYEQYF. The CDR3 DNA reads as TGTGCCAGCAGTTCCAGGGGATCCTACGAGCAGTACTTC.

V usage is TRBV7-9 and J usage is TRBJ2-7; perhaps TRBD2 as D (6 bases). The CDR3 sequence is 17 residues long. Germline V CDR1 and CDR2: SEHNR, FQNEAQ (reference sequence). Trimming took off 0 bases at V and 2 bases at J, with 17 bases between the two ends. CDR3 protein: CASSLARGTSRPYEQYF. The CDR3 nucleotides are TGTGCCAGCAGCTTAGCGCGGGGCACCTCCCGACCCTACGAGCAGTACTTC.

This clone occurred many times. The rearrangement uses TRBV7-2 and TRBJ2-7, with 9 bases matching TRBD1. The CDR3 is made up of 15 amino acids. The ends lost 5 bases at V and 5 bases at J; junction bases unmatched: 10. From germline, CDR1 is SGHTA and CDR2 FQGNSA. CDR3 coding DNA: TGTGCCAGCAGCCATAGGCATCGGACAGGGGACGAGCAGTACTTC. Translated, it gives CASSHRHRTGDEQYF. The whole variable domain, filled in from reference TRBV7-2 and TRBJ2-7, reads GAGVSQSPSNKVTEKGKDVELRCDPISGHTALYWYRQSLGQGLEFLIYFQGNSAPDKSGLPSDRFSAERTGGSVSTLTIQRTQQEDSAVYLCASSHRHRTGDEQYFGPGTRLTVT.

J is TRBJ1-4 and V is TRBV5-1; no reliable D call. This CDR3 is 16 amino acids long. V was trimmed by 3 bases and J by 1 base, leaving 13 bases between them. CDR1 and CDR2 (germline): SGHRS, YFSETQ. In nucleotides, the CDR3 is TGCGCCAGCAGCTCCCGGGGAGGTGAAACTAATGAAAAACTGTTTTTT. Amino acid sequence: CASSSRGGETNEKLFF.

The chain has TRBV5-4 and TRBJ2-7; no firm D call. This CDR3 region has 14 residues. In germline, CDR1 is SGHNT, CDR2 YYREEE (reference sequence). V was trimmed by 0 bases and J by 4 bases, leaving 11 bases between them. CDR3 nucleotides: TGTGCCAGCAGCTTGGGGGCCAGCCCATACGAGCAGTACTTC. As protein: CASSLGASPYEQYF.